This TCR beta chain emerged from a study of cytomegalovirus exposure and HLA in healthy donors. Primers included in the PCR were 60 Vbeta and 13 Jbeta primers. Only in-frame clones appear in the TCRdb table, and some are missing; sequencing was by immunoSEQ multiplex PCR. The repertoire has 120,000 to 150,000 clones, around 90% of them found once; the top ten carry roughly 0.5%. The CDR3 is 17 residues long. V was pared by 5 bases and J by 3 bases, with 13 bases of the junction left unmatched. In germline, CDR1 is SGHVS, CDR2 FQNEAQ. The chain combines TRBV7-8 with TRBJ1-1; 9 positions agree with TRBD1. The TCR originated in a woman aged 40 to 50 in good health and CMV-seronegative. Sequencing was performed on PBMCs. CDR3 coding DNA: TGTGCCAGCAGCCACCGTCCGGGACAGGGAGTCGACACTGAAGCTTTCTTT. Protein product: CASSHRPGQGVDTEAFF.